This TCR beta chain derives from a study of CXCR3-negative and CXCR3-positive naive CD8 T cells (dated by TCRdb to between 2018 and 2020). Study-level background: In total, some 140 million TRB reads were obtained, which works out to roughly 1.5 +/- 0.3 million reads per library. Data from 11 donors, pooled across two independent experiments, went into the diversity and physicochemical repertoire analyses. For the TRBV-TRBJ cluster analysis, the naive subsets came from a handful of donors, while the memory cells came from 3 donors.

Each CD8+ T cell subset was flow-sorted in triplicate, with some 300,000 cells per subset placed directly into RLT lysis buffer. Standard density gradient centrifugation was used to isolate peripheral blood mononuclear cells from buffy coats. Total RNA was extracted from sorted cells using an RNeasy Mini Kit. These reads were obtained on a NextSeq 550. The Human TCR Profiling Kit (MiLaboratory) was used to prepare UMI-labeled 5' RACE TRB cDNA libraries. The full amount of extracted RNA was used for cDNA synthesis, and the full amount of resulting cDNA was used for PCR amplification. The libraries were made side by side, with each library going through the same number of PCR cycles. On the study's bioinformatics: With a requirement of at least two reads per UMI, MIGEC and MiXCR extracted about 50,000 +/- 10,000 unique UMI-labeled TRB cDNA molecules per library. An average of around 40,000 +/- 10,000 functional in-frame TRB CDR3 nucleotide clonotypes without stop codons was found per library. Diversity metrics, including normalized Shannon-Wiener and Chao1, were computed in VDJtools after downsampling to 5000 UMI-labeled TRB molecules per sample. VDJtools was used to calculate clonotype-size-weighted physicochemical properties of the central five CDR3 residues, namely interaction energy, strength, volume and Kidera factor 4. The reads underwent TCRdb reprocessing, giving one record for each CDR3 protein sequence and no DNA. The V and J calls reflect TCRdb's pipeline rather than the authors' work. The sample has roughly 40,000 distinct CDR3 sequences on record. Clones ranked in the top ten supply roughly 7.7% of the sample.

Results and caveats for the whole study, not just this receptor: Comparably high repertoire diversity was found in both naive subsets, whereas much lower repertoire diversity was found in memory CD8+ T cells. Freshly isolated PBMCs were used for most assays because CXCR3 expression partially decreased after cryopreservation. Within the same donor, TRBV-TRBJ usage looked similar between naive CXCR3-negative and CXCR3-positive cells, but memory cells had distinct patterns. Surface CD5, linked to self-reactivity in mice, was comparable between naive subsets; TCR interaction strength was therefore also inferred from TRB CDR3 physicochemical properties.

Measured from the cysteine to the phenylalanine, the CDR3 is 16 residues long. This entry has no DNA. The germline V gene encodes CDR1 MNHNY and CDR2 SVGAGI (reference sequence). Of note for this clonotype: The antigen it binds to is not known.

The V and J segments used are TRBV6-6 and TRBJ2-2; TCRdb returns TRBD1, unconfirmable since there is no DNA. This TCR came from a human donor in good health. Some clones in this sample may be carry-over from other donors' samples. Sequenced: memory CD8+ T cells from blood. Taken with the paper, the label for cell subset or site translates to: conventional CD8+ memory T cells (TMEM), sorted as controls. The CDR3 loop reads CASSYGTGVNTGELFF.